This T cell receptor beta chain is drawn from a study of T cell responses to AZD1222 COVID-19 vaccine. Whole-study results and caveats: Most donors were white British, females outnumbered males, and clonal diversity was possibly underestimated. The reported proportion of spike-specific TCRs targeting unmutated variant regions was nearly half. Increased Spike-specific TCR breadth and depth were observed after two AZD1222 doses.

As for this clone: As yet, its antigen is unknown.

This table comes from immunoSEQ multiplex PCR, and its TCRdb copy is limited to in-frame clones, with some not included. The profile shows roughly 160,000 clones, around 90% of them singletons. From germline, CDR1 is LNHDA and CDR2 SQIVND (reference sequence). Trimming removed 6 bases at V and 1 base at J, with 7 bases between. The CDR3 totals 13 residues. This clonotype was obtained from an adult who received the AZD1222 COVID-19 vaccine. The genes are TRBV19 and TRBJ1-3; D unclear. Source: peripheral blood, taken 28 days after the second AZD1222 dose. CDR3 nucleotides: TGTGCCAGTAGCGAGGGATCTGGAAACACCATATATTTT. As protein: CASSEGSGNTIYF.